This TCR beta chain was documented in a study of blood T cell repertoires in COVID-19. The wider study: The United States, Italy and Spain were the sources of the acute and convalescent COVID-19 samples. In each case, the material was cDNA or gDNA derived from T cells, B-cell-depleted T cells, or PBMCs.

Authors' processing steps: Amplification with reference gene primers provided the estimates of nucleated cell counts. The method was immunoSEQ multiplex PCR; TCRdb's version includes in-frame clones alone and lacks a portion of them. That table is the source of V, J and clone size, and D and trimming were worked out from the DNA. This table holds some 100,000 clones, 85% found once. V lost 4 bases, J lost 5 bases, and 15 bases lay in between. The germline CDR1 and CDR2 sequences are SGHKS and YYEKEE (reference sequence). This CDR3 region has 14 residues. The chain joins TRBV5-5 to TRBJ1-2; possible D gene TRBD1, 6 bases. The material sequenced was peripheral blood. The sequence came from a woman in her seventies with active or convalescent COVID-19. DNA for the CDR3: TGTGCCAGCAGCCCCCAGGACAGCCGATATGGCTACACCTTC. This encodes CASSPQDSRYGYTF.